These T cell receptor beta chains were read from a single sample in a study of regulatory T cells in long-lasting Graves disease. TCRdb re-called the multiplex PCR reads with MiXCR, one entry per CDR3 protein. The top ten clones hold approximately 8% of a sample with roughly 470,000 distinct CDR3 sequences, less than 25% of them seen once. Sequencing used peripheral blood mononuclear cells (PBMCs), obtained when the disease was refractory, from a patient treated with antithyroid drugs. The receptors were sampled from a female donor with Graves disease. CDR3s include the opening cysteine and the closing phenylalanine or tryptophan. A D gene is named only where the DNA matches it firmly. Size is stated for part of the rows, as once, few or many counts, or as a class when the clone is expanded.

>TRBV5-1|few|.|TRBJ1-2
TGCGCCAGCAGCTTCGGGGCGACAGACCTAAAGTATGGCTACACCTTC
CASSFGATDLKYGYTF
>TRBV12-3/TRBV12-4|many|.|TRBJ1-1
TGTGCCAGCAGTTTTTCGAACACTGAAGCTTTCTTT
CASSFSNTEAFF
>TRBV28|.|TRBD2|TRBJ2-3
TGTGCCAGCAGTCCAAAGGGACTAGCGGGAGATACGCAGTATTTT
CASSPKGLAGDTQYF
>TRBV7-2|many|TRBD2|TRBJ2-7
TGTGCCAGCAGCCGTAGCGGGATAGCCTCCTATGGGCAGTACTTC
CASSRSGIASYGQYF
>TRBV25-1|many|.|TRBJ1-2
TGTGCCAGCAGTGAGATTACACCTAACTATGGCTACACCTTC
CASSEITPNYGYTF
>TRBV29-1|many|.|TRBJ2-5
TGCAGCGTTGAAAAGCGGACCCAAGAGACCCAGTACTTC
CSVEKRTQETQYF
>TRBV6-5|many|.|TRBJ1-1
TGTGCCAGCAGTTCGGGATACGGGCGTGGCGACACTGAAGCTTTCTTT
CASSSGYGRGDTEAFF
>TRBV19|many|.|TRBJ1-5
TGTGCCAGTAGTAGCTCATCAAATAGCAATCAGCCCCAGCATTTT
CASSSSSNSNQPQHF
>TRBV20-1|few|.|TRBJ2-7
TGCAGTGCGGTAAACCCTAGACTCCGATCCTACGAGCAGTACTTC
CSAVNPRLRSYEQYF
>TRBV27|many|.|TRBJ1-2
TGTGCCAGCGGGGTCCGGAGGATCTATGGCTACACCTTC
CASGVRRIYGYTF
>TRBV15|many|.|TRBJ1-2
TGTGCCACCAGTTCGGATACAGAAGGAGGCTATGGCTACACCTTC
CATSSDTEGGYGYTF
>TRBV12-3/TRBV12-4|.|.|TRBJ1-6
TGTGCCAGCAGTCTAGACAACTCAGTTTCACCCCTCCACTTT
CASSLDNSVSPLHF
>TRBV6-1|.|.|TRBJ1-2
TGTGCCAGCATCGAGGACAACTATGGCTACACCTTC
CASIEDNYGYTF
>TRBV29-1|.|TRBD2|TRBJ2-2
TGCAGCGTTGAAGGAGGCTCGGGGGGGCCCACCGGGGGGCTGTTTTTT
CSVEGGSGGPTGGLFF
>TRBV20-1|.|.|TRBJ2-7
TGCAGTGTTGAGAGAGCGGGTGTATCTTACGAGCAGTACTTC
CSVERAGVSYEQYF
>TRBV5-4|few|.|TRBJ1-2
TGTGCCAGCAGCTTGGATATAATCGCGGATGGCTACACCTTC
CASSLDIIADGYTF
>TRBV7-8|many|.|TRBJ1-1
TGTGCCAGCAGCTCGAGGGGGGTGGGCACTGAAGCTTTCTTT
CASSSRGVGTEAFF
>TRBV15|.|.|TRBJ2-7
TGTGCCACCAGCAGAGATTATGAACGGGACGAGCAGTACTTC
CATSRDYERDEQYF
>TRBV20-1|.|.|TRBJ2-7
TGCAGTGCTAGAATCTCTGGTGACTACGAGCAGTACTTC
CSARISGDYEQYF
>TRBV6-1|once|TRBD1|TRBJ2-7
TGTGCCAGCAGTCGTACGACAGGGGGAACCTACGAGCAGTACTTC
CASSRTTGGTYEQYF
>TRBV2|many|.|TRBJ2-5
TGTGCCAGCTTACCTTCGGGGCCGGAGACCCAGTACTTC
CASLPSGPETQYF
>TRBV19|few|.|TRBJ1-5
TGTGCCAGTAGTATAGATCTTGGCAGGGCCAATCAGCCCCAGCATTTT
CASSIDLGRANQPQHF
>TRBV28|once|TRBD2|TRBJ2-1
TGTGCCAGCACCCCGTCGCTAGCGGGAATGTTCAATGAGCAGTTCTTC
CASTPSLAGMFNEQFF
>TRBV7-9|many|.|TRBJ1-1
TGTGCCAGCAGTCTAGGACGGTTGAACACTGAAGCTTTCTTT
CASSLGRLNTEAFF
>TRBV4-1|.|.|TRBJ2-5
TGCGCCAGCAGCCAAGTGGGGGGTTACGGAGAGACCCAGTACTTC
CASSQVGGYGETQYF
>TRBV12-3/TRBV12-4|many|.|TRBJ2-5
TGTGCCAGCACCCCGGGCGGTTGGGAGACCCAGTACTTC
CASTPGGWETQYF
>TRBV19|few|.|TRBJ1-1
TGTGCCAGTAGTAGCTACTCCCCGGGTCAAACTGAAGCTTTCTTT
CASSSYSPGQTEAFF
>TRBV7-9|few|TRBD1|TRBJ2-5
TGTGCCAGCAGCTCTTACAGGGGGCAAGGGGGAGAGACCCAGTACTTC
CASSSYRGQGGETQYF
>TRBV7-6|.|.|TRBJ2-3
TGTGCCAGCAGTCGATCAGGACTGGGCACAGATACGCAGTATTTT
CASSRSGLGTDTQYF
>TRBV15|few|.|TRBJ2-7
TGTGCCACCAGCAGAGGGGACAACAACGGATGGTACGAGCAGTACTTC
CATSRGDNNGWYEQYF
>TRBV12-3/TRBV12-4|.|TRBD1|TRBJ2-4
TGTGCCCGGCGGGACAGGGGTAACTTC
CARRDRGNF
>TRBV20-1|few|.|TRBJ1-6
TGCAGTGCTAGACTGGGCAGAAATAATTCACCCCTCCACTTT
CSARLGRNNSPLHF
>TRBV7-9|.|TRBD1|TRBJ1-2
TGTGCCAGCAGCCATCCGGGACAGAATGATCGTGGCTACACCTTC
CASSHPGQNDRGYTF
>TRBV5-1|.|.|TRBJ2-7
TGCGCCAGCAGCTCGAAGAGACCCGACAGGCAGCCAACCCTCTACGAGCAGTACTTC
CASSSKRPDRQPTLYEQYF
>TRBV25-1|once|.|TRBJ2-2
TGTGCCAGCCGCTTAAGGGCGGACACCGGGGAGCTGTTTTTT
CASRLRADTGELFF
>TRBV11-2|many|.|TRBJ1-6
TGTGCCAGCAGCTTGCAGGCAAATTCACCCCTCCACTTT
CASSLQANSPLHF
>TRBV29-1|few|.|TRBJ2-2
TGCAGCGTTCCGACGGCAACCGGGGAGCTGTTTTTT
CSVPTATGELFF
>TRBV2|many|.|TRBJ2-5
TGTGCCAGCAGTTCCACCAGCGGGTTAAAGACCCAGTACTTC
CASSSTSGLKTQYF
>TRBV2|many|TRBD2|TRBJ2-7
TGTGCCACCCGGGAGGGGGGGACCTACGAGCAGTACTTC
CATREGGTYEQYF
>TRBV29-1|few|TRBD1|TRBJ2-7
TGCAGCTTTCTGGACAGGGGGGGCTACGAGCAGTACTTC
CSFLDRGGYEQYF
>TRBV28|many|.|TRBJ2-7
TGTGCCAGCAGTTTATTAGCAGTACCCGAGCAGTACTTC
CASSLLAVPEQYF
>TRBV6-1|many|.|TRBJ1-2
TGTGCCAGCAGTGAGCAGGCCTATGGCTACACCTTC
CASSEQAYGYTF
>TRBV6-2/TRBV6-3|many|.|TRBJ2-5
TGTGCCAGCAGTTACTGGGACTTTCAAGAGACCCAGTACTTC
CASSYWDFQETQYF
>TRBV28|few|.|TRBJ2-3
TGTGCCAGCAGTTCCATGGAGACAACGTCTGAGAGGCATCAAGATACGCAGTATTTT
CASSSMETTSERHQDTQYF
>TRBV6-1|.|.|TRBJ2-1
TGTGCCAGCAGTGGACTAGTTGGGTCTCTCTACAATGAGCAGTTCTTC
CASSGLVGSLYNEQFF
>TRBV6-1|many|TRBD1|TRBJ1-1
TGTGCCAGCGGCGGGACAGGGAACACTGAAGCTTTCTTT
CASGGTGNTEAFF
>TRBV27|.|.|TRBJ2-2
TGTGCCATCTCCCTAGGGGGGGAGCTGTTTTTT
CAISLGGELFF
>TRBV2|.|TRBD2|TRBJ2-1
TGTGCCAGCGGTCGCGGGGGCTACAATGAGCAGTTCTTC
CASGRGGYNEQFF
>TRBV11-1|.|.|TRBJ2-3
TGTGCCAGCAGCCCCGGACAGCCGAGTCAGAAGTATTTT
CASSPGQPSQKYF